These 6 T cell receptor beta chains originate from one sample sequenced in a study of cytomegalovirus exposure and HLA in healthy donors. PCR primers comprised 60 Vbeta and 13 Jbeta primers. Profiling relied on immunoSEQ multiplex PCR, and the TCRdb table lists in-frame clones only, not all of them. The repertoire holds more than 100,000 clones, over 70% seen once, with roughly 1.5% in the top ten. The sequenced sample was PBMCs. These TCRs come from a woman between 18 and 29 years old in good health and CMV-seronegative.

This clone was detected once. The chain combines TRBV19 with TRBJ2-3; the D gene is possibly TRBD1 (5 bases). This CDR3 region has 15 residues. Germline CDR1 reads LNHDA; CDR2 reads SQIVND (reference sequence). V was shortened by 3 bases and J by 1 base, with 11 bases between the two germline ends. The CDR3 reads CASSISPGRTDTQYF. CDR3 nucleotides: TGTGCCAGTAGTATCAGCCCAGGGCGCACAGATACGCAGTATTTT.

The chain links TRBV15 to TRBJ2-7; the D gene is possibly TRBD1 (6 bases). Trimming stripped 5 bases from V and 3 bases from J, with 11 bases between. Looked up from germline, CDR1 is LNHNV and CDR2 is YYDKDF (reference sequence). The length of the CDR3 is 13 residues. CDR3 amino acids: CATSPTGLYEQYF. CDR3 sequence (DNA): TGTGCCACCAGCCCAACAGGGCTCTACGAGCAGTACTTC.

The chain combines TRBV6-5 with TRBJ1-2; D ambiguous. This CDR3 is 12 amino acids long. The germline V gene has CDR1 MNHEY and CDR2 SVGAGI. V lost 7 bases to trimming and J lost 7 bases, with 13 bases between them. CDR3 protein: CASTTLAGGYTF. The CDR3 DNA reads TGTGCCAGCACTACCCTAGCGGGTGGCTACACCTTC.

J is TRBJ2-5 and V is TRBV7-9; 7 positions match TRBD2. Trimming at V came to 3 bases and at J to 4 bases, leaving 8 bases not matched to a gene. The CDR3 totals 15 residues. Per the germline V gene, CDR1 is SEHNR and CDR2 is FQNEAQ (reference sequence). CDR3 loop: CASSFYLAEGETQYF. The CDR3 DNA follows: TGTGCCAGCAGCTTTTATCTAGCGGAGGGAGAGACCCAGTACTTC.

The V call is TRBV5-4, the J call TRBJ2-1; D unclear. This CDR3 is 13 amino acids long. V dropped 4 bases and J dropped 4 bases, with 9 bases sitting between them. Germline loops: CDR1 SGHNT, CDR2 YYREEE (reference sequence). The CDR3 bases are TGTGCCAGCAGCCCCGTGTCTTACAATGAGCAGTTCTTC. The encoded protein is CASSPVSYNEQFF. Drawing the rest from reference TRBV5-4 and TRBJ2-1, the complete variable domain is ETGVTQSPTHLIKTRGQQVTLRCSSQSGHNTVSWYQQALGQGPQFIFQYYREEENGRGNFPPRFSGLQFPNYSSELNVNALELDDSALYLCASSPVSYNEQFFGPGTRLTVL.

J is TRBJ1-1 and V is TRBV7-8; D gene uncertain. The germline V and J ends were trimmed by 2 bases and 1 base, with 11 bases remaining between them. The germline CDR1 and CDR2 sequences are SGHVS and FQNEAQ. The CDR3 length is 15 residues. DNA for the CDR3: TGTGCCAGCAGCTTACGGACTAGCCCGAACACTGAAGCTTTCTTT. As protein: CASSLRTSPNTEAFF.